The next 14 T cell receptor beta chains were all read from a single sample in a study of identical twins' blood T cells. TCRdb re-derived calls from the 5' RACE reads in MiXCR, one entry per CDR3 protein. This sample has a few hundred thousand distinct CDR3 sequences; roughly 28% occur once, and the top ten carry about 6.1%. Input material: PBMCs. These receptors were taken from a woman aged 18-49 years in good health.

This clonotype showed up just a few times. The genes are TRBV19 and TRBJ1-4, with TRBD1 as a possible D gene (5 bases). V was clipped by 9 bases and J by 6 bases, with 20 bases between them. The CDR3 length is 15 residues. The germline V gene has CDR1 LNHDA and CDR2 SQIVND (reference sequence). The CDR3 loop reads CASTPGRGFHEKLFF. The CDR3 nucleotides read TGTGCCAGCACCCCTGGGAGGGGTTTTCATGAAAAACTGTTTTTT.

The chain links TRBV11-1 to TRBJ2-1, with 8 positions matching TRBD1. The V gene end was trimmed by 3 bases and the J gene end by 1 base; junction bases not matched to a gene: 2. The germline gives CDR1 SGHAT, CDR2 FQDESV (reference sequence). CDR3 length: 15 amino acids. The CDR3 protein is CASSLDRVSYNEQFF. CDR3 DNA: TGTGCCAGCAGCTTGGACAGGGTATCCTACAATGAGCAGTTCTTC.

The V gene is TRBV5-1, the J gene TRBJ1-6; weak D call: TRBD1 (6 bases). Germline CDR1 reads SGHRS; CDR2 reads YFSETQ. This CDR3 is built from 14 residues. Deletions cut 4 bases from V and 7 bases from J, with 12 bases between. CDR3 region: CASSLDSTNSPLHF. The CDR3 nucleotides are TGCGCCAGCAGCCTGGACAGTACAAATTCACCCCTCCACTTT.

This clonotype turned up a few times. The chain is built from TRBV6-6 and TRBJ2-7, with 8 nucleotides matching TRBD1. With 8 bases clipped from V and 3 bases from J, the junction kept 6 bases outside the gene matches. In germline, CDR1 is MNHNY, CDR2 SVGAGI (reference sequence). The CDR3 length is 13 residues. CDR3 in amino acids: CASQDRVIYEQYF. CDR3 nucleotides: TGTGCCAGCCAGGACAGGGTCATCTACGAGCAGTACTTC.

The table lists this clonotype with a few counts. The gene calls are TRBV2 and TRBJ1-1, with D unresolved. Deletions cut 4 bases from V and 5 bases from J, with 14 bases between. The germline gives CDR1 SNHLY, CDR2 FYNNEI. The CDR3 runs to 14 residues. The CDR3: CASSVLSSETEAFF. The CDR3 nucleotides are TGTGCCAGCAGTGTTTTGTCGTCGGAGACTGAAGCTTTCTTT.

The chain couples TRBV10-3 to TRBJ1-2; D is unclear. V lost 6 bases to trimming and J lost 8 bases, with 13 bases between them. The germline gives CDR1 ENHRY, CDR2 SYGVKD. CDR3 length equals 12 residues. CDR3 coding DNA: TGTGCCATCAGCCCACTCCTAGGGGGCTACACCTTC. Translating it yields CAISPLLGGYTF.

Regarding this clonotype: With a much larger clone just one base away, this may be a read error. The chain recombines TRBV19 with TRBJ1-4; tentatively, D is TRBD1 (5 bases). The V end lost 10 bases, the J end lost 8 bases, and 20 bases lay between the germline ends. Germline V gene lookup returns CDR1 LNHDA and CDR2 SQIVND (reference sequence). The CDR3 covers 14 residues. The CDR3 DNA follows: TGTGCCAATACCACACAGGTTATCGGAGAAAAACTGTTTTTT. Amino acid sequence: CANTTQVIGEKLFF.

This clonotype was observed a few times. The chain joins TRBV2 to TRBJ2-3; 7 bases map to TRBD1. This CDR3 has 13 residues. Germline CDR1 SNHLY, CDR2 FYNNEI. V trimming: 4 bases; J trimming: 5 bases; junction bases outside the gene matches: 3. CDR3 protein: CASSVQGEDTQYF. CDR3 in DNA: TGTGCCAGCAGTGTGCAGGGGGAAGATACGCAGTATTTT.

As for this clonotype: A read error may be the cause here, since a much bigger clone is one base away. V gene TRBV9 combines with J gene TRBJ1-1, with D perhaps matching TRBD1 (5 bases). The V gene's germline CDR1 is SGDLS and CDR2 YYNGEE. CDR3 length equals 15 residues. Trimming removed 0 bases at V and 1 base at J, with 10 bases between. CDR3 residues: CASSVVVRANTEAFF. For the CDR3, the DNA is TGTGCCAGCAGCGTAGTGGTCAGGGCGAACACTGAAGCTTTCTTT.

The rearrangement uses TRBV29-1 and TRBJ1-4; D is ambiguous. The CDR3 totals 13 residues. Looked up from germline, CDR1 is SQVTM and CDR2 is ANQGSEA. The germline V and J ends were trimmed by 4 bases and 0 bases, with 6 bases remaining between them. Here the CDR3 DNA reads TGCAGCGTTGGGAGCCCAACTAATGAAAAACTGTTTTTT. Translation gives CSVGSPTNEKLFF.

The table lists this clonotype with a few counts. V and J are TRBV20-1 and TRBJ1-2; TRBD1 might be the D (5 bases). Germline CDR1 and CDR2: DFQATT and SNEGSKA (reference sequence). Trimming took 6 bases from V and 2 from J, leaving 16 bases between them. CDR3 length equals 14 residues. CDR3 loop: CSAKIPGLNYGYTF. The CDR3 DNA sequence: TGCAGTGCAAAAATTCCGGGACTGAACTATGGCTACACCTTC.

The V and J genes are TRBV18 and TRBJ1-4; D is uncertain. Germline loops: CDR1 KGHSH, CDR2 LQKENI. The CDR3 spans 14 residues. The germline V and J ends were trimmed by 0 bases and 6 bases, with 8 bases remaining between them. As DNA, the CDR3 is TGTGCCAGCTCACCACCGTCCACTGATGAAAAACTGTTTTTT. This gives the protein CASSPPSTDEKLFF.

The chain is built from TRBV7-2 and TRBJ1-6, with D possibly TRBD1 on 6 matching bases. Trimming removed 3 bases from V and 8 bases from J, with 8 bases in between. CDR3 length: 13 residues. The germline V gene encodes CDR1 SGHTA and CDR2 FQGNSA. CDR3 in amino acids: CASSFHRDSPLHF. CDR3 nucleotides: TGTGCCAGCAGCTTCCACAGGGATTCACCCCTCCACTTT.

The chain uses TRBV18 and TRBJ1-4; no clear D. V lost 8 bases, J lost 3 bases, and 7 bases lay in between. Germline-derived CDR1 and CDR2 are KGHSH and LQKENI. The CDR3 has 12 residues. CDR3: CASMAANEKLFF. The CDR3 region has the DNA TGTGCCAGCATGGCGGCTAATGAAAAACTGTTTTTT. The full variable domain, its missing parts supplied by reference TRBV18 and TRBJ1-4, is NAGVMQNPRHLVRRRGQEARLRCSPMKGHSHVYWYRQLPEEGLKFMVYLQKENIIDESGMPKERFSAEFPKEGPSILRIQQVVRGDSAAYFCASMAANEKLFFGSGTQLSVL.